A selection of T cell receptor beta chains follows, all from one sample in a study of type 1 and type 2 diabetes patients. Each CDR3 protein is one row after TCRdb ran MiXCR on the multiplex PCR reads. The table records 270,000 or so distinct CDR3 sequences, around 47% of them present only once. Sequenced sample: peripheral blood mononuclear cells (PBMCs). Every receptor here comes from a young man with type 2 diabetes. The CDR3 runs from the conserved cysteine through the conserved F or W. The D gene is left open where the match is weak. Some rows have no size entry. The others give once, few or many, or a class for an expanded clone.

CDR3aa: CASSSPTYEQYF
CDR3nt: TGTGCCAGTAGTAGCCCGACCTACGAGCAGTACTTC
d_gene: -
j_gene: TRBJ2-7
abundance: -
v_gene: TRBV19

CDR3aa: CASSGRSYGYTF
CDR3nt: TGTGCCAGCAGTGGCAGATCCTATGGCTACACCTTC
d_gene: -
j_gene: TRBJ1-2
abundance: many
v_gene: TRBV25-1

CDR3aa: CASRRTGDQYGYTF
CDR3nt: TGTGCCAGCCGCCGAACCGGGGACCAATATGGCTACACCTTC
d_gene: -
j_gene: TRBJ1-2
abundance: few
v_gene: TRBV5-5

CDR3aa: CAWSDEGNTEAFF
CDR3nt: TGTGCCTGGAGTGACGAGGGAAACACTGAAGCTTTCTTT
d_gene: -
j_gene: TRBJ1-1
abundance: -
v_gene: TRBV30

CDR3aa: CATTGSGANVLTF
CDR3nt: TGTGCCACCACAGGGTCTGGGGCCAACGTCCTGACTTTC
d_gene: -
j_gene: TRBJ2-6
abundance: many
v_gene: TRBV14

CDR3aa: CASSYDSSSYYEQYF
CDR3nt: TGTGCCAGCAGCTACGACTCCTCGTCATACTACGAGCAGTACTTC
d_gene: -
j_gene: TRBJ2-7
abundance: few
v_gene: TRBV7-9

CDR3aa: CSAFGGRSYEQYF
CDR3nt: TGCAGTGCCTTTGGCGGGAGGTCCTACGAGCAGTACTTC
d_gene: TRBD2
j_gene: TRBJ2-7
abundance: -
v_gene: TRBV20-1

CDR3aa: CSGQLNEKLFF
CDR3nt: TGCAGTGGACAGCTTAATGAAAAACTGTTTTTT
d_gene: -
j_gene: TRBJ1-4
abundance: -
v_gene: TRBV20-1

CDR3aa: CASSIETGIPEAFF
CDR3nt: TGTGCCAGCAGCATTGAAACAGGTATCCCTGAAGCTTTCTTT
d_gene: -
j_gene: TRBJ1-1
abundance: -
v_gene: TRBV7-2

CDR3aa: CASSTQDRALTTEQYF
CDR3nt: TGTGCCAGTAGTACCCAAGATCGGGCATTAACAACCGAGCAGTACTTC
d_gene: -
j_gene: TRBJ2-7
abundance: -
v_gene: TRBV19

CDR3aa: CASSESRGLQTGELFF
CDR3nt: TGCGCCAGCAGTGAGTCGAGGGGGTTACAGACCGGGGAGCTGTTTTTT
d_gene: -
j_gene: TRBJ2-2
abundance: few
v_gene: TRBV10-2

CDR3aa: CASSPPGTAGTQYF
CDR3nt: TGTGCCAGCAGCCCCCCAGGTACCGCTGGGACCCAGTACTTC
d_gene: -
j_gene: TRBJ2-5
abundance: -
v_gene: TRBV6-6

CDR3aa: CASRGTISSYEQYF
CDR3nt: TGTGCCAGTCGCGGGACAATTAGTTCCTACGAGCAGTACTTC
d_gene: -
j_gene: TRBJ2-7
abundance: -
v_gene: TRBV19

CDR3aa: CASSEPVSPLHF
CDR3nt: TGTGCCAGCAGTGAACCAGTATCACCCCTCCACTTT
d_gene: -
j_gene: TRBJ1-6
abundance: -
v_gene: TRBV6-1

CDR3aa: CASSFVSRGTIHGYTF
CDR3nt: TGTGCCAGCAGCTTCGTTAGTCGAGGGACGATCCATGGCTACACCTTC
d_gene: -
j_gene: TRBJ1-2
abundance: -
v_gene: TRBV5-6

CDR3aa: CASSFTGNYEQYF
CDR3nt: TGTGCCAGCAGCTTTACAGGGAACTACGAGCAGTACTTC
d_gene: -
j_gene: TRBJ2-7
abundance: -
v_gene: TRBV7-2

CDR3aa: CASSLVNTEAFF
CDR3nt: TGTGCCAGCAGCTTGGTTAACACTGAAGCTTTCTTT
d_gene: -
j_gene: TRBJ1-1
abundance: -
v_gene: TRBV28

CDR3aa: CASSLDFTDTQYF
CDR3nt: TGCGCCAGCAGCTTGGACTTCACAGATACGCAGTATTTT
d_gene: -
j_gene: TRBJ2-3
abundance: -
v_gene: TRBV5-1